One sample yielded the 27 T cell receptor beta chains listed below, sequenced in a study of CD8 T cells in Susac syndrome. cDNA came from roughly 0.47 to 1 ug RNA primed by random hexamers. TCRdb re-analysed the immunoSEQ multiplex PCR reads in MiXCR, keeping a single row per CDR3 protein. The sample consists of about 200,000 distinct CDR3 sequences, 90% to 95% of them appearing once. The sequenced sample was CD4+ T cells from PBMCs. The receptor set was obtained from a human donor in good health.

V and J are TRBV25-1 and TRBJ1-2, with D hard to call. Germline-derived CDR1 and CDR2 are MGHDK and SYGVNS. This CDR3 region has 14 residues. Trimming left V 1 base short and J 8 bases short, with 14 bases between. The CDR3 protein is CASSEWAKRTGYTF. The CDR3 nucleotides read TGTGCCAGCAGTGAATGGGCCAAAAGAACGGGCTACACCTTC.

This clonotype was seen just once. This chain uses TRBV28 with TRBJ2-1, with D maybe TRBD1 (6 bases). CDR1 and CDR2 (germline): MDHEN, SYDVKM. This CDR3 region has 15 residues. Deletions cut 0 bases from V and 2 bases from J, with 8 bases between. CDR3 DNA: TGTGCCAGCAGTTTATGGCAGGGGACCTACAATGAGCAGTTCTTC. It encodes CASSLWQGTYNEQFF.

This chain links TRBV6-1 with TRBJ2-2; 7 bases line up with TRBD2. Germline loops: CDR1 MNHNS, CDR2 SASEGT. CDR3 length equals 14 residues. The V and J ends lost 5 bases and 8 bases, in that order; junction bases with no gene match: 8. CDR3 DNA: TGTGCCAGCAGTCAGACTAGCTGGGTAGGGGAGCTGTTTTTT. The encoded protein is CASSQTSWVGELFF.

This chain connects TRBV7-9 to TRBJ1-1; D remains unclear. V was pared by 3 bases and J by 0 bases, with 8 bases between. The CDR3 consists of 14 residues. CDR1 and CDR2 from the germline V gene are SEHNR and FQNEAQ (reference sequence). CDR3 nucleotides: TGTGCCAGCAGCTTGGCCTTGGTGAACACTGAAGCTTTCTTT. Residues: CASSLALVNTEAFF.

This chain joins TRBV20-1 and TRBJ2-1; 11 nucleotides agree with TRBD1. V trimming: 5 bases; J trimming: 10 bases; junction bases outside the gene matches: 7. Germline V gives CDR1 DFQATT, CDR2 SNEGSKA (reference sequence). CDR3 length equals 13 residues. In nucleotides, the CDR3 is TGCAGTGCTGGACAGGGGGCGCGGGGAGAGCAGTTCTTC. Encoded protein: CSAGQGARGEQFF.

The gene calls are TRBV20-1 and TRBJ2-7; 12 bases map to TRBD1. Germline V gives CDR1 DFQATT, CDR2 SNEGSKA (reference sequence). The CDR3 has 16 amino acids. V lost 5 bases to trimming and J lost 5 bases; unmatched junction nucleotides: 13. Written as DNA, the CDR3 is TGCAGTGCTCAAGATCCATGGGACAGGGGGCTCGACGAGCAGTACTTC. Its protein product is CSAQDPWDRGLDEQYF.

This sequence joins TRBV29-1 and TRBJ2-5; TRBD1 matches at 8 bases. The ends lost 6 bases at V and 7 bases at J; junction bases unmatched: 7. Germline V gene lookup returns CDR1 SQVTM and CDR2 ANQGSEA. CDR3 length equals 12 residues. In DNA, the CDR3 is TGCAGCGTCAAGACAGGGGATAGGACCCAGTACTTC. It codes for CSVKTGDRTQYF. The complete variable domain, with remaining parts taken from reference TRBV29-1 and TRBJ2-5, reads SAVISQKPSRDICQRGTSLTIQCQVDSQVTMMFWYRQQPGQSLTLIATANQGSEATYESGFVIDKFPISRPNLTFSTLTVSNMSPEDSSIYLCSVKTGDRTQYFGPGTRLLVL.

The chain carries TRBV9 and TRBJ2-1; D ambiguous. CDR1 and CDR2 (germline): SGDLS, YYNGEE. V was clipped by 2 bases and J by 8 bases, with 5 bases between them. The CDR3 loop spans 11 amino acids. The CDR3 sequence is CASSVSDEQFF. The CDR3 DNA reads as TGTGCCAGCAGCGTCTCAGATGAGCAGTTCTTC.

This chain links TRBV30 with TRBJ1-4, with D perhaps matching TRBD1 (5 bases). Germline CDR1 is GTSNPN and CDR2 is SVGIG (reference sequence). The CDR3 covers 13 residues. Between the trimmed V and J ends, which lost 0 bases and 8 bases, there was a span of 10 bases. CDR3 bases: TGTGCCTGGAGTGTTCAGGGATCCGAAAAACTGTTTTTT. Its translation: CAWSVQGSEKLFF.

This chain uses TRBV20-1 with TRBJ2-3; 13 nucleotides align to TRBD2. The CDR3 has 15 residues. Trimming at V came to 6 bases and at J to 2 bases, leaving 5 bases not matched to a gene. Germline V gene sequence: CDR1 DFQATT, CDR2 SNEGSKA (reference sequence). Here the CDR3 reads CSAPLAGGPTDTQYF. The CDR3 nucleotides read TGCAGTGCCCCACTAGCGGGAGGGCCCACAGATACGCAGTATTTT.

The chain carries TRBV7-2 and TRBJ2-3; no reliable D call. The germline gives CDR1 SGHTA, CDR2 FQGNSA. There are 14 residues in the CDR3. V shed 1 base and J shed 0 bases, with 5 bases lying between them. In nucleotides, the CDR3 is TGTGCCAGCAGCTTAGTCCATAGCACAGATACGCAGTATTTT. It is translated as CASSLVHSTDTQYF.

The chain couples TRBV2 to TRBJ2-1, with D perhaps TRBD2 (6 bases). This CDR3 spans 16 amino acids. CDR1 and CDR2 from the germline V gene are SNHLY and FYNNEI. Trimming removed 3 bases at V and 6 bases at J, with 18 bases between. The CDR3 DNA sequence: TGTGCCAGCAGTGAGATTGCGGGGAGTGGGGTCAATGAGCAGTTCTTC. Its protein product is CASSEIAGSGVNEQFF.

This rearrangement joins TRBV7-2 to TRBJ1-5, with D hard to call. CDR1 and CDR2 from the germline V gene are SGHTA and FQGNSA. Trimming removed 1 base from V and 7 bases from J, with 11 bases in between. This CDR3 has 14 residues. The CDR3 DNA is TGTGCCAGCAGCTTAGTACGGGCGGAACAGCCCCAGCATTTT. Its translation is CASSLVRAEQPQHF.

The chain uses TRBV29-1 and TRBJ1-3; D is unresolved. The germline gives CDR1 SQVTM, CDR2 ANQGSEA. With 4 bases removed from V and 2 bases from J, the gap between germline ends came to 12 bases. This CDR3 spans 14 amino acids. CDR3 coding DNA: TGCAGCGTTGGACACCCCTCCCCTGGAAACACCATATATTTT. Translated: CSVGHPSPGNTIYF.

This chain uses TRBV7-2 with TRBJ2-2; D remains unclear. CDR1 SGHTA and CDR2 FQGNSA come from the germline V gene. With 1 base removed from V and 4 bases from J, the gap between germline ends came to 10 bases. The CDR3 is made up of 15 amino acids. The CDR3 loop is CASSLVWARTGELFF. CDR3 sequence (DNA): TGTGCCAGCAGCTTAGTATGGGCCCGCACCGGGGAGCTGTTTTTT.

This chain uses TRBV9 with TRBJ1-2; D is undetermined. Germline V lookup: CDR1 SGDLS, CDR2 YYNGEE. V lost 0 bases and J lost 4, with 4 bases in between. The CDR3 length is 12 residues. DNA of the CDR3: TGTGCCAGCAGCGTAGATGGCTATGGCTACACCTTC. Translated: CASSVDGYGYTF. The whole variable domain, remainder taken from reference TRBV9 and TRBJ1-2, is DSGVTQTPKHLITATGQRVTLRCSPRSGDLSVYWYQQSLDQGLQFLIQYYNGEERAKGNILERFSAQQFPDLHSELNLSSLELGDSALYFCASSVDGYGYTFGSGTRLTVV.

This chain uses TRBV12-3 or TRBV12-4 with TRBJ1-1; the D is unclear. The V end lost 5 bases, the J end lost 0 bases, and 4 bases lay between the germline ends. The CDR3 loop spans 12 amino acids. For the CDR3, the DNA is TGTGCCAGCAGTGCACTGAACACTGAAGCTTTCTTT. This translates into CASSALNTEAFF.

The gene calls are TRBV7-3 and TRBJ2-1; 10 positions agree with TRBD2. V was pared by 0 bases and J by 5 bases, with 7 bases of the junction left unmatched. Germline V gene data show CDR1 as SGHTA and CDR2 as FQGTGA. The length of the CDR3 is 17 residues. The chain's CDR3 is CASSLTLGLAGDNEQFF. For the CDR3, the DNA is TGTGCCAGCAGCTTAACGTTGGGGCTAGCGGGAGACAATGAGCAGTTCTTC.

The chain carries TRBV12-3 or TRBV12-4 and TRBJ1-2, with a weak D call TRBD1 (5 bases). Trimming shortened V by 2 bases and J by 8 bases, and 12 bases separated the two germline ends. CDR3 length equals 13 residues. CDR3 protein: CASSLPGWGGYTF. In DNA form, the CDR3 reads TGTGCCAGCAGTTTACCTGGGTGGGGCGGCTACACCTTC.

The V and J genes are TRBV14 and TRBJ2-4, with D unclear. The V gene's germline CDR1 is SGHDN and CDR2 FVKESK. The CDR3 contains 14 residues. Trimming left V 4 bases short and J 5 bases short, with 12 bases between. CDR3 sequence: CASSPKGSENIQYF. In nucleotides, the CDR3 is TGTGCCAGCAGCCCAAAGGGATCCGAAAACATTCAGTACTTC.

The chain links TRBV27 to TRBJ2-5; D might be TRBD1 (6 bases). Per germline, CDR1 MNHEY and CDR2 SMNVEV (reference sequence). CDR3 length: 13 amino acids. With 10 bases removed from V and 1 base from J, the gap between germline ends came to 13 bases. In nucleotides, the CDR3 is TGTGCCACCTCGAACAGGGTCCAAGAGACCCAGTACTTC. Amino acid sequence: CATSNRVQETQYF.

The chain has TRBV29-1 and TRBJ2-1; 11 nucleotides match TRBD1. The germline CDR1 and CDR2 sequences are SQVTM and ANQGSEA. The CDR3 totals 15 residues. V shed 0 bases and J 6 bases; nucleotides not matched to a gene: 4. CDR3 amino acids: CSVEDGGTGGNEQFF. CDR3 sequence (DNA): TGCAGCGTTGAAGATGGAGGGACAGGGGGCAATGAGCAGTTCTTC.

V is TRBV12-3 or TRBV12-4 and J is TRBJ1-5; D gene ambiguous. The CDR3 length is 14 residues. V dropped 0 bases and J dropped 7 bases, with 10 bases sitting between them. The chain's CDR3 is CASSLASGSQPQHF. The CDR3 DNA sequence: TGTGCCAGCAGTTTAGCGTCGGGAAGCCAGCCCCAGCATTTT.

The chain is built from TRBV3-1 and TRBJ2-2; 7 bases are a match to TRBD1. The CDR3 runs to 15 residues. CDR1 is LGHDT, CDR2 YNNKEL, per germline (reference sequence). J lost 6 bases, V lost 2 bases, and 6 bases had no gene match. CDR3 protein: CASSQNYRGAGELFF. The DNA for the CDR3 is TGTGCCAGCAGCCAAAACTACAGGGGTGCCGGGGAGCTGTTTTTT.

The chain uses TRBV20-1 and TRBJ2-2, with D perhaps TRBD1 (5 bases). Germline loops: CDR1 DFQATT, CDR2 SNEGSKA (reference sequence). CDR3 size: 13 residues. V was cut by 6 bases and J by 0 bases, with 8 bases left in between. CDR3 in DNA: TGCAGTGCCAGGGCTGCGAACACCGGGGAGCTGTTTTTT. Its translation: CSARAANTGELFF.

The chain is built from TRBV15 and TRBJ1-6; no definite D call. The CDR3 extends over 18 amino acids. The germline V gene has CDR1 LNHNV and CDR2 YYDKDF (reference sequence). Trimming pared 0 bases from V and 7 bases from J, leaving 19 bases between. Here the CDR3 DNA reads TGTGCCACCAGCAGAGAGGCCCTCAGAGGCAATTTGAATTCACCCCTCCACTTT. This encodes CATSREALRGNLNSPLHF.

This clonotype was detected once. The V gene is TRBV3-1, the J gene TRBJ1-2, with D unclear. V lost 1 base to trimming and J lost 7 bases, with 10 bases between them. CDR1 LGHDT and CDR2 YNNKEL come from the germline V gene (reference sequence). This CDR3 has 13 residues. The CDR3 protein is CASSQGLLLGYTF. The CDR3 DNA reads as TGTGCCAGCAGCCAAGGGTTGCTCCTTGGCTACACCTTC.